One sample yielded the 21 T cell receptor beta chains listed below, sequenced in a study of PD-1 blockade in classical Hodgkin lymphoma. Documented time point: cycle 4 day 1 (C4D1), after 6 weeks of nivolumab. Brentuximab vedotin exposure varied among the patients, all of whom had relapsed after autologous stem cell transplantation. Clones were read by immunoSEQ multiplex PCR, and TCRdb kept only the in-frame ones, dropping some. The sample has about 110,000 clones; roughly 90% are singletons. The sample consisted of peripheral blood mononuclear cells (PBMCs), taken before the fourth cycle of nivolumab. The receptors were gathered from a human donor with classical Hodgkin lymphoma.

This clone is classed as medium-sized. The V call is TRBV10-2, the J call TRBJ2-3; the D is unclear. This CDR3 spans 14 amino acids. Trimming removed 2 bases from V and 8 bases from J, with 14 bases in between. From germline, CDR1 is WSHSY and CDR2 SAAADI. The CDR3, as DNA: TGCGCCAGCAGTGAGAATCACTCCAGAGGTACGCAGTATTTT. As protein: CASSENHSRGTQYF.

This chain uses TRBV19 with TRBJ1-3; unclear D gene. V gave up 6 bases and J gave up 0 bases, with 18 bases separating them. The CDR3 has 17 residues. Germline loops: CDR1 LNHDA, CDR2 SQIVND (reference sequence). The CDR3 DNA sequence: TGTGCCAGTAGCAAAGAGGGCACAGCCTTCTCTGGAAACACCATATATTTT. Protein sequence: CASSKEGTAFSGNTIYF.

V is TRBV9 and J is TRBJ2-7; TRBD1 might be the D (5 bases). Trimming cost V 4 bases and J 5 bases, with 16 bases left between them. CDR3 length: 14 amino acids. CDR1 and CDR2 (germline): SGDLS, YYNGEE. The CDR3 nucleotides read TGTGCCAGCAGCACCACAGGTTTAAATAACGAGCAGTACTTC. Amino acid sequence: CASSTTGLNNEQYF.

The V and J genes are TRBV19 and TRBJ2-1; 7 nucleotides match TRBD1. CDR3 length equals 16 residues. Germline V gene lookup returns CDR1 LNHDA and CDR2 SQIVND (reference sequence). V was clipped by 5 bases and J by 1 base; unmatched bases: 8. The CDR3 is CASSPGQAISYNEQFF. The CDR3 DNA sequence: TGTGCCAGTAGTCCTGGACAGGCGATATCCTACAATGAGCAGTTCTTC.

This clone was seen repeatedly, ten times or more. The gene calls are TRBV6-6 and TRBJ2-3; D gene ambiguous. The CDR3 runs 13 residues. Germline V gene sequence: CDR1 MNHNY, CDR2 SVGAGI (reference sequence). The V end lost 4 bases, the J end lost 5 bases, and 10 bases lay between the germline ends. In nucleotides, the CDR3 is TGTGCCAGCAGTTCCTGGGGTATAGATACGCAGTATTTT. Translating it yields CASSSWGIDTQYF.

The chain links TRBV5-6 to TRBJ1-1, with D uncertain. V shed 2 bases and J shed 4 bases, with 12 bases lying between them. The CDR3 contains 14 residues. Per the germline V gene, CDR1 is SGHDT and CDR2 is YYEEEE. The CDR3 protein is CASSFIGKSTEAFF. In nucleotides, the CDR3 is TGTGCCAGCAGCTTTATAGGGAAGAGCACTGAAGCTTTCTTT.

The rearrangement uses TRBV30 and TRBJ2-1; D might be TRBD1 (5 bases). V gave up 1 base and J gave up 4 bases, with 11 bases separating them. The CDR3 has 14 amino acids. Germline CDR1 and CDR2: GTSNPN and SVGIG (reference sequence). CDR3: CAWSEGMGYNEQFF. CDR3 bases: TGTGCCTGGAGTGAGGGGATGGGGTACAATGAGCAGTTCTTC.

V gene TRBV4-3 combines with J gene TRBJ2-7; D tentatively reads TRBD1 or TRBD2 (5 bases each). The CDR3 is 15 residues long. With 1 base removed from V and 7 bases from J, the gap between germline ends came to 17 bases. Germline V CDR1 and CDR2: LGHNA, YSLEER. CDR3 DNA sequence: TGCGCCAGCAGCCAAGTTTCCAGGGACGTCTGGGAGCAGTACTTC. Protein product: CASSQVSRDVWEQYF.

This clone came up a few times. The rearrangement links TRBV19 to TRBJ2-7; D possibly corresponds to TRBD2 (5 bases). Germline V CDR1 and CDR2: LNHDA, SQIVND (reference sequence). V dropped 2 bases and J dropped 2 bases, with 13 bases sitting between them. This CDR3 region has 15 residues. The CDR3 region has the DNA TGTGCCAGTAGTATACTTTATGGGGAGCCCTACGAGCAGTACTTC. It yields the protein CASSILYGEPYEQYF.

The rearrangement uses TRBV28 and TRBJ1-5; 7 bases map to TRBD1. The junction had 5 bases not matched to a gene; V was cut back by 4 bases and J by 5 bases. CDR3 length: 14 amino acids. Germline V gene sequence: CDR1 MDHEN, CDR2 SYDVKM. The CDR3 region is CASSWSQGHQPQHF. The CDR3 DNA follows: TGTGCCAGCAGTTGGTCACAGGGGCATCAGCCCCAGCATTTT.

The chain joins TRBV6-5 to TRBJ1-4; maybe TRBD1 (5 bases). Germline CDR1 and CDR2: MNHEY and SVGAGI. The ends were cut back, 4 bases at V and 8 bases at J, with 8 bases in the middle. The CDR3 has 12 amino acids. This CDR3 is CASSWGFEKLFF. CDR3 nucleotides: TGTGCCAGCAGTTGGGGGTTCGAAAAACTGTTTTTT.

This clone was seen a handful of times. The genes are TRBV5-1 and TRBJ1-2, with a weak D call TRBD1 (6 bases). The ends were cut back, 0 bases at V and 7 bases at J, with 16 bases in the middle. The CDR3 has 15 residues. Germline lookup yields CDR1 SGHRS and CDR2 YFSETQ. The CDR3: CASSLGTGTRSGYTF. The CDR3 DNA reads TGCGCCAGCAGCTTGGGTACAGGGACGCGGAGTGGCTACACCTTC.

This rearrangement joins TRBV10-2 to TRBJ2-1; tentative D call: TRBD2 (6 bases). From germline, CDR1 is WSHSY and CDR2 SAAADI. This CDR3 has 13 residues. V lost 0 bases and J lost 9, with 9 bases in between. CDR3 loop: CASSESRRAEQFF. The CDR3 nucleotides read TGCGCCAGCAGTGAGTCTAGGAGGGCTGAGCAGTTCTTC.

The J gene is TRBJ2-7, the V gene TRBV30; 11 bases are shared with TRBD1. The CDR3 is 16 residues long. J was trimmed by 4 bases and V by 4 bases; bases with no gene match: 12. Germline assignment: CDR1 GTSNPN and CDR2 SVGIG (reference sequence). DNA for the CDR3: TGTGCCTGGAAAGGAGTCGGGACAGGGGGTCGGTACGAGCAGTACTTC. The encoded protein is CAWKGVGTGGRYEQYF.

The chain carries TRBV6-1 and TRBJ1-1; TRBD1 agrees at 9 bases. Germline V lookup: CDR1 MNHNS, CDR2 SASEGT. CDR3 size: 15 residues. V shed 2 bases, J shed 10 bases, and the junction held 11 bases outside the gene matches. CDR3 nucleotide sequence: TGTGCCAGCAGTGAATCGGCGCGGGCACAGGGGGCAGCTTTCTTT. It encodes CASSESARAQGAAFF.

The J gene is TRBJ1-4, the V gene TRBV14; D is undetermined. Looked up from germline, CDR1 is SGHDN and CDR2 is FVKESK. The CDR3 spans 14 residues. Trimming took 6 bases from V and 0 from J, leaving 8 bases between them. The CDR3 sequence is CASSPIATNEKLFF. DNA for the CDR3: TGTGCCAGCAGTCCCATTGCAACTAATGAAAAACTGTTTTTT.

The CDR3 DNA is TGTGCCAGCAGCACCATACACCACCGGGACAGGACCTACGAGCAGTACTTC. Residues: CASSTIHHRDRTYEQYF. V gene TRBV21-1 combines with J gene TRBJ2-7; the D call of TRBD1 is as the table states it, not checked on the DNA. TRBV21-1 constitutes a pseudogene. The CDR3 runs to 17 residues.

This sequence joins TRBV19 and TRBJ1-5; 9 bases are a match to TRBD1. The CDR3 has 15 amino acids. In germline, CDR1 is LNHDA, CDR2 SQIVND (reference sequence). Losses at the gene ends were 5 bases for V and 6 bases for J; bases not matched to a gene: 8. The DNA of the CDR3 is TGTGCCAGTAGTCGACAGGGGGTAAGTGGTCAGCCCCAGCATTTT. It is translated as CASSRQGVSGQPQHF.

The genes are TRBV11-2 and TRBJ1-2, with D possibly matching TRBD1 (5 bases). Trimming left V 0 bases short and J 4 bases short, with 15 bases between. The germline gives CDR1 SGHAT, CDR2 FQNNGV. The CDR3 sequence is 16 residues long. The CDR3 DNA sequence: TGTGCCAGCAGCTTAGAACCCCAAGACAGCTTCTATGGCTACACCTTC. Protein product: CASSLEPQDSFYGYTF.

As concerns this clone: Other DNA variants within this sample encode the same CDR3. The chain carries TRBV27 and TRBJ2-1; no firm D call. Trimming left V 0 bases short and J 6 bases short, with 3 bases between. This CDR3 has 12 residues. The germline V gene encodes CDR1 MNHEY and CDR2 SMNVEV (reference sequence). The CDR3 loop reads CASSLSGNEQFF. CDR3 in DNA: TGTGCCAGCAGTTTATCTGGCAATGAGCAGTTCTTC.

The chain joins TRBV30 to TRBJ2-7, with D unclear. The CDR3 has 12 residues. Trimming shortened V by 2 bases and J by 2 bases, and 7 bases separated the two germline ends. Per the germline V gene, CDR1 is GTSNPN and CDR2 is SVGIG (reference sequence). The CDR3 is CAWSFTAYEQYF. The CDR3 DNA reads TGTGCCTGGAGTTTCACAGCCTACGAGCAGTACTTC. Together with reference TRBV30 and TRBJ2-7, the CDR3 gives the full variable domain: SQTIHQWPATLVQPVGSPLSLECTVEGTSNPNLYWYRQAAGRGLQLLFYSVGIGQISSEVPQNLSASRPQDRQFILSSKKLLLSDSGFYLCAWSFTAYEQYFGPGTRLTVT.